The 17 T cell receptor beta chains reported below all come from one sample, sequenced in a study of regulatory T cells in long-lasting Graves disease. Arm-PCR of CDR3 regions and iRepertoire HTBI primers were the basis on which TCR beta libraries were built. TCRdb processed the multiplex PCR reads anew with MiXCR; each CDR3 protein has one entry. The sample contains about 460,000 distinct CDR3 sequences, around a fifth of which appear only once. Time point indicated: persistent/refractory GD, antithyroid drugs over 5 years with positive TRAb. Making the TCR library involved RNA that had been extracted from PBMCs. The sample here was peripheral blood mononuclear cells (PBMCs), taken when the disease was refractory, from a patient treated with antithyroid drugs. The receptors originated from a female donor with Graves disease.

For this clonotype: This clone may be a read error of a much larger clone one base away. Since no conserved phenylalanine or tryptophan closes the CDR3, a read error is the likely cause. This chain uses TRBV7-2 with TRBJ1-5; maybe TRBD1 (6 bases). Trimming stripped 4 bases from V and 0 bases from J, with 10 bases between. CDR1 and CDR2 from the germline V gene are SGHTA and FQGNSA. This CDR3 has 15 amino acids. The CDR3 region has the DNA TGTGCCAGCAGCTCAACAGGGTTTAGCAATCAGCCCCAGCATTTA. It is translated as CASSSTGFSNQPQHL.

This clonotype was observed once. The chain joins TRBV7-2 to TRBJ2-3; the D gene is possibly TRBD1 (6 bases). Trimming shortened V by 6 bases and J by 0 bases, and 13 bases separated the two germline ends. CDR3 length equals 15 residues. Germline V gene lookup returns CDR1 SGHTA and CDR2 FQGNSA. CDR3 coding DNA: TGTGCCAGCAGAAGGACAGCCACTAGCACAGATACGCAGTATTTT. Translating it yields CASRRTATSTDTQYF. The full variable domain, in which reference TRBV7-2 and TRBJ2-3 provide the parts outside the CDR3, is GAGVSQSPSNKVTEKGKDVELRCDPISGHTALYWYRQSLGQGLEFLIYFQGNSAPDKSGLPSDRFSAERTGGSVSTLTIQRTQQEDSAVYLCASRRTATSTDTQYFGPGTRLTVL.

This clonotype was seen a few times. The rearrangement links TRBV20-1 to TRBJ2-7; no clear D gene. The CDR3 runs to 12 residues. Between the trimmed V and J ends, which lost 5 bases and 0 bases, there was a span of 8 bases. Germline-derived CDR1 and CDR2 are DFQATT and SNEGSKA (reference sequence). CDR3: CSAYPLSYEQYF. CDR3 bases: TGCAGTGCTTACCCACTCTCCTACGAGCAGTACTTC.

This clonotype was seen many times. The chain employs TRBV28 and TRBJ1-5; 10 nucleotides match TRBD1. The CDR3 extends over 13 amino acids. The ends lost 8 bases at V and 7 bases at J; junction bases unmatched: 5. The germline V gene has CDR1 MDHEN and CDR2 SYDVKM. The chain's CDR3 is CASVTGGEQPQHF. The CDR3 bases are TGTGCCAGCGTGACAGGGGGCGAACAGCCCCAGCATTTT.

V usage is TRBV11-3 and J usage is TRBJ2-2; no clear D gene. V was shortened by 5 bases and J by 0 bases, with 10 bases between the two germline ends. The CDR3 has 15 residues. Germline V gives CDR1 SGHNT, CDR2 YENEEA. This CDR3 is CASSPWAANTGELFF. CDR3 nucleotides: TGTGCCAGCAGCCCCTGGGCTGCGAACACCGGGGAGCTGTTTTTT.

In the case of this clonotype: With a much larger clone just one base away, this may be a read error. The chain links TRBV29-1 to TRBJ1-2; D gene uncertain. CDR3 length: 13 amino acids. Per the germline V gene, CDR1 is SQVTM and CDR2 is ANQGSEA. The CDR3 nucleotides read TGCAGCGTTGAAGGGGAGGCCGCCTATGGCTACGCCTTC. It translates to CSVEGEAAYGYAF.

The CDR3 DNA follows: TGTGCCACCAGTGATCCGGGACTCAACAATGAGCAGTTCTTC. This gives the protein CATSDPGLNNEQFF. V is TRBV24-1 and J is TRBJ2-1; tentatively, D is TRBD2 (6 bases). The ends were cut back, 3 bases at V and 5 bases at J, with 10 bases in the middle. The CDR3 is made up of 14 amino acids. The germline CDR1 and CDR2 sequences are KGHDR and SFDVKD.

V usage is TRBV6-1 and J usage is TRBJ2-1, with 14 bases aligning to TRBD2. The CDR3 length is 20 residues. Germline CDR1 is MNHNS and CDR2 is SASEGT. Losses at the gene ends were 8 bases for V and 0 bases for J; bases not matched to a gene: 15. The chain's CDR3 is CASPPGRGTSGSVSYNEQFF. CDR3 sequence (DNA): TGTGCCAGCCCACCTGGGCGTGGGACTAGCGGGAGCGTCTCCTACAATGAGCAGTTCTTC.

This clonotype appeared many times. J is TRBJ2-5 and V is TRBV12-3 or TRBV12-4; perhaps TRBD2 as D (6 bases). The CDR3 spans 17 residues. Trimming took off 1 base at V and 2 bases at J, with 17 bases between the two ends. CDR3 loop: CASSLGLGGNPQETQYF. The CDR3 bases are TGTGCCAGCAGTTTAGGTTTAGGCGGGAATCCTCAAGAGACCCAGTACTTC.

CDR3 DNA sequence: TGTGCCAGTAGAAGGGACAGGGACTCACCCCTCCACTTT. Translation: CASRRDRDSPLHF. The V call is TRBV19, the J call TRBJ1-6; 9 bases line up with TRBD1. CDR3 length equals 13 residues. Germline V gives CDR1 LNHDA, CDR2 SQIVND (reference sequence). Trimming at V came to 6 bases and at J to 10 bases, leaving 4 bases not matched to a gene. Full variable domain (rest looked up from reference TRBV19 and TRBJ1-6): DGGITQSPKYLFRKEGQNVTLSCEQNLNHDAMYWYRQDPGQGLRLIYYSQIVNDFQKGDIAEGYSVSREKKESFPLTVTSAQKNPTAFYLCASRRDRDSPLHFGNGTRLTVT.

As for this clonotype: A much larger clone is a single base away; this may be a read error. This rearrangement joins TRBV30 to TRBJ2-5; D not certain. Trimming shortened V by 5 bases and J by 5 bases, and 21 bases separated the two germline ends. The germline V gene encodes CDR1 GTSNPN and CDR2 SVGIG (reference sequence). The CDR3 covers 15 residues. The CDR3 DNA reads TGTGCCTGGGGTATAATTAATCAAGGAGCTGAGACCCAGTACTTC. Protein sequence: CAWGIINQGAETQYF.

The CDR3 loop is CASSPDGTFNTGELFF. The CDR3 DNA reads TGTGCCAGCAGCCCGGACGGGACTTTCAACACCGGGGAGCTGTTTTTT. This chain uses TRBV5-8 with TRBJ2-2; a weak D match, TRBD2 (6 bases). Germline CDR1 is SGHTS and CDR2 is YDEGEE. The V gene lost 4 bases and the J gene lost 2 bases, with 15 bases spanning the gap. The CDR3 spans 16 residues.

This clonotype was found once. This chain uses TRBV14 with TRBJ2-7, with D possibly matching TRBD2 (6 bases). Germline CDR1 SGHDN, CDR2 FVKESK. The V end lost 4 bases, the J end lost 3 bases, and 16 bases lay between the germline ends. The CDR3 extends over 15 amino acids. CDR3: CASSPVGGDDYEQYF. CDR3 nucleotide sequence: TGTGCCAGCAGCCCAGTCGGGGGTGACGACTACGAGCAGTACTTC.

The rearrangement uses TRBV7-9 and TRBJ2-2; 10 nucleotides line up with TRBD2. The CDR3 contains 18 residues. The V segment lost 2 bases and the J segment 5 bases; nucleotides outside the gene matches: 11. CDR1 is SEHNR, CDR2 FQNEAQ, per germline (reference sequence). CDR3 coding DNA: TGTGCCAGCAGCTTATTGGCCCTAGCGGGAGCGAGGACCGGGGAGCTGTTTTTT. Residues: CASSLLALAGARTGELFF.

This clonotype was counted at least ten times. As DNA, the CDR3 is TGTGCCAGCAGCAGGGTCCTCATGAACACTGAAGCTTTCTTT. This gives the protein CASSRVLMNTEAFF. This sequence joins TRBV7-2 and TRBJ1-1; D is unresolved. This CDR3 is built from 14 residues. Germline assignment: CDR1 SGHTA and CDR2 FQGNSA. V dropped 5 bases and J dropped 0 bases, with 10 bases sitting between them.

This clonotype was recorded at least ten times. CDR3 in DNA: TGTGCCAGCAGTGACGCTTTCCCTAAGACTAGAAGCTACGAGCAGTACTTC. Amino acids: CASSDAFPKTRSYEQYF. J is TRBJ2-7 and V is TRBV2, with a weak D call TRBD2 (6 bases). The CDR3 covers 17 residues. V was trimmed by 3 bases and J by 3 bases, leaving 21 bases between them. Germline V gene data show CDR1 as SNHLY and CDR2 as FYNNEI.

This clonotype showed up just a few times. The chain has TRBV20-1 and TRBJ2-3; D perhaps matches TRBD1 (6 bases). The DNA end is a closer match to TRBJ1-5, so the J assignment may be wrong. The CDR3 has 17 amino acids. The germline gives CDR1 DFQATT, CDR2 SNEGSKA (reference sequence). CDR3 nucleotides: TGCAGTGCCAGCAGCCTTTACCAACAGGGAGCGACAGATACGCAGCATTTT. This encodes CSASSLYQQGATDTQHF.